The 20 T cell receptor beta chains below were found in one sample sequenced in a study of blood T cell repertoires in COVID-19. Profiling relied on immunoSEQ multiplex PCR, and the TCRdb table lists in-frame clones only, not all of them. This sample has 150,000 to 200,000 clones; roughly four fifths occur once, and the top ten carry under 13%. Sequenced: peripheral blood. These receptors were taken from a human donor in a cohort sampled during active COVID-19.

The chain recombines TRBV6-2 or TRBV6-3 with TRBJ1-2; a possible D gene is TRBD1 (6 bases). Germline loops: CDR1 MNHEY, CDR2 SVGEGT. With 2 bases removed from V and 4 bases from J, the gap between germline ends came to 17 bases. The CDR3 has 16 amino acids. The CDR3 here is CASSYTQRGQAYGYTF. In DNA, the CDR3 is TGTGCCAGCAGTTACACCCAGCGGGGACAAGCCTATGGCTACACCTTC.

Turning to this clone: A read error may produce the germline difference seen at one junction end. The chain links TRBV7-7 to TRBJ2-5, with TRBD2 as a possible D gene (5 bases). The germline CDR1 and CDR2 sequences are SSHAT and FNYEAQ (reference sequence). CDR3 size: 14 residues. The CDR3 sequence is CASSLASLQETQYF. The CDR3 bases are TGTGCTAGCAGCTTAGCGTCTCTTCAAGAGACCCAGTACTTC.

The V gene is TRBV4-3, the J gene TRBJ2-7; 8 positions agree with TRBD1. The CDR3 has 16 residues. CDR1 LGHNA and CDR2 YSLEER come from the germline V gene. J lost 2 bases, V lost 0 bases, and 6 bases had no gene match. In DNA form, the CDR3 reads TGCGCCAGCAGCCAAGATCCGACAGGGGCAGCCTACGAGCAGTACTTC. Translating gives CASSQDPTGAAYEQYF.

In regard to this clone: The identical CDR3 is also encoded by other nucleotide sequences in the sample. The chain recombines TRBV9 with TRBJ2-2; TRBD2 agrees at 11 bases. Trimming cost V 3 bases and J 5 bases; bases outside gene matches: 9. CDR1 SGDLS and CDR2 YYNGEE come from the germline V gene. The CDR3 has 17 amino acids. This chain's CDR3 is CASSGGLAGGGTGELFF. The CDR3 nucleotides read TGTGCCAGCAGCGGGGGGCTAGCGGGAGGTGGGACCGGGGAGCTGTTTTTT.

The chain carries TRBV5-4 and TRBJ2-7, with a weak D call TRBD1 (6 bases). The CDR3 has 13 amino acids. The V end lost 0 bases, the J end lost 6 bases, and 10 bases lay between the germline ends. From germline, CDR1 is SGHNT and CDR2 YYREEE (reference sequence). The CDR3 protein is CASSLGGLVEQYF. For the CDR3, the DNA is TGTGCCAGCAGCTTGGGGGGGCTAGTCGAGCAGTACTTC.

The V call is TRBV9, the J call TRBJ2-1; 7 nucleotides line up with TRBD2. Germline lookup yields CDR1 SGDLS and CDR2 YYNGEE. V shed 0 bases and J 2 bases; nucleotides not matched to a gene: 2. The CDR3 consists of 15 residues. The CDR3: CASSVEGTTYNEQFF. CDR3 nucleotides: TGTGCCAGCAGCGTAGAGGGGACTACCTACAATGAGCAGTTCTTC.

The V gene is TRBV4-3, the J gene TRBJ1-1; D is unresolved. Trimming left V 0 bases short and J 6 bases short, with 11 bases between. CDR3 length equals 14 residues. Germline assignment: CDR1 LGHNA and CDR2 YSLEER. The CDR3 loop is CASSQDLDWAEAFF. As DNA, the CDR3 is TGCGCCAGCAGCCAAGATCTGGACTGGGCTGAAGCTTTCTTT.

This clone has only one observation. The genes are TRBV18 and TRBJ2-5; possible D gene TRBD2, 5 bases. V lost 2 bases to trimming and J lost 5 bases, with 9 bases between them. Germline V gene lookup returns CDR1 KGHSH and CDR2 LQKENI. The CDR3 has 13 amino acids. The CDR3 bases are TGTGCCAGCTCACCAAATCCGGGGGAGACCCAGTACTTC. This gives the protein CASSPNPGETQYF.

CDR3 in amino acids: CASSWARTGNYGYTF. The CDR3 nucleotides read TGTGCCAGCAGTTGGGCTCGGACAGGGAACTATGGCTACACCTTC. The chain links TRBV5-6 to TRBJ1-2, with 8 bases matching TRBD1. The CDR3 runs 15 residues. V gave up 5 bases and J gave up 2 bases; unmatched junction bases: 8. In germline, CDR1 is SGHDT, CDR2 YYEEEE.

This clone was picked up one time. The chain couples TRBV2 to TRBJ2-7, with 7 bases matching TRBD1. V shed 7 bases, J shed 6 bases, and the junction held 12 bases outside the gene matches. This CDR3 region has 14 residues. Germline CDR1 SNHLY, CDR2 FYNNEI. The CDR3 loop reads CASIWDRTRPEQYF. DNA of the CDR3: TGTGCCAGCATTTGGGACAGAACTCGGCCCGAGCAGTACTTC.

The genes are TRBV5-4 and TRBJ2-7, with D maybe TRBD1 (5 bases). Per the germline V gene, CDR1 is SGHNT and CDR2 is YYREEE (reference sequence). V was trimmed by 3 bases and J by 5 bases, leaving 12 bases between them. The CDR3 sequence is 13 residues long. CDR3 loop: CASSSTQTDEQYF. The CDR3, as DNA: TGTGCCAGCAGCTCTACCCAGACAGACGAGCAGTACTTC. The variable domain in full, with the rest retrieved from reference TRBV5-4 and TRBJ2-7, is ETGVTQSPTHLIKTRGQQVTLRCSSQSGHNTVSWYQQALGQGPQFIFQYYREEENGRGNFPPRFSGLQFPNYSSELNVNALELDDSALYLCASSSTQTDEQYFGPGTRLTVT.

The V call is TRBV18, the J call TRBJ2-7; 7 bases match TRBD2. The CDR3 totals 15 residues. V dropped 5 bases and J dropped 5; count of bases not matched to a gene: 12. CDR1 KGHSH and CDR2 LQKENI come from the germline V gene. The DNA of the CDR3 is TGTGCCAGCTCAGCTGTGGGAGGGGCTCTCAACGAGCAGTACTTC. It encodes CASSAVGGALNEQYF. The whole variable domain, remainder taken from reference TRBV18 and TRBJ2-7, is NAGVMQNPRHLVRRRGQEARLRCSPMKGHSHVYWYRQLPEEGLKFMVYLQKENIIDESGMPKERFSAEFPKEGPSILRIQQVVRGDSAAYFCASSAVGGALNEQYFGPGTRLTVT.

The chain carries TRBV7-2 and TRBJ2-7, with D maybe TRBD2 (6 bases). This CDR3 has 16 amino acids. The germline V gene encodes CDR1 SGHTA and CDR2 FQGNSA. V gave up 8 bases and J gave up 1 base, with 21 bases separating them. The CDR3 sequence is CASAPGGQGASYEQYF. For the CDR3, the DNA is TGTGCCAGCGCTCCCGGAGGGCAGGGAGCGTCCTACGAGCAGTACTTC.

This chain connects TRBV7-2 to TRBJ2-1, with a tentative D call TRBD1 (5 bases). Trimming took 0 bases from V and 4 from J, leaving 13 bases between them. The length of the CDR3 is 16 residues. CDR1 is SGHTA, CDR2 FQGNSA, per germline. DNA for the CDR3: TGTGCCAGCAGCTTAGCGTTTTCGGCAGGGTACAATGAGCAGTTCTTC. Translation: CASSLAFSAGYNEQFF.

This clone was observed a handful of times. The CDR3 sequence: CASSLLAAGTDTQYF. CDR3 DNA: TGTGCCAGCAGTCTACTAGCGGCGGGCACAGATACGCAGTATTTT. V usage is TRBV27 and J usage is TRBJ2-3; 8 bases agree with TRBD2. V lost 5 bases, J lost 1 base, and 5 bases stayed unmatched. CDR1 is MNHEY, CDR2 SMNVEV, per germline (reference sequence). The CDR3 is made up of 15 amino acids.

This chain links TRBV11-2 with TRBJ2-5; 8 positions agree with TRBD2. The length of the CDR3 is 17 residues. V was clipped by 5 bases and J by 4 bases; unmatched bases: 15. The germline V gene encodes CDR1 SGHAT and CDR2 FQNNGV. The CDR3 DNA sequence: TGTGCCAGCAGCCTCTCCTACCCCGGGAGGGCCCCAGAGACCCAGTACTTC. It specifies CASSLSYPGRAPETQYF.

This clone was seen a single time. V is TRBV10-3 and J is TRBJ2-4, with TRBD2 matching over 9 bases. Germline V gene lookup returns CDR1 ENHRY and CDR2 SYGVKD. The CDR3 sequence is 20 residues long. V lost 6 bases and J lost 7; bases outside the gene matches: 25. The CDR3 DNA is TGTGCCATCAGCCGACGGGCGGACCGCAGAAGCGGGGGGCCGGAGAACATTCAGTACTTC. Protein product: CAISRRADRRSGGPENIQYF.

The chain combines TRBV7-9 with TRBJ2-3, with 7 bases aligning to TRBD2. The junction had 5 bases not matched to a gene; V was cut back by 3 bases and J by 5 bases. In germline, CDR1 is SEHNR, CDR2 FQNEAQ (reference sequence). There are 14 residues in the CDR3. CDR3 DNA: TGTGCCAGCAGCTTTAGGGGCGGGGGAGATACGCAGTATTTT. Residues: CASSFRGGGDTQYF.

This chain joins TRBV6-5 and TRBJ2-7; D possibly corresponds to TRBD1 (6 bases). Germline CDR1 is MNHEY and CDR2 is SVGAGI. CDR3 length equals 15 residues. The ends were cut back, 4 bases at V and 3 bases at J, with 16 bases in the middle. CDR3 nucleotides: TGTGCCAGCAGTTCCCCGGACAGCCGAAACTACGAGCAGTACTTC. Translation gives CASSSPDSRNYEQYF.

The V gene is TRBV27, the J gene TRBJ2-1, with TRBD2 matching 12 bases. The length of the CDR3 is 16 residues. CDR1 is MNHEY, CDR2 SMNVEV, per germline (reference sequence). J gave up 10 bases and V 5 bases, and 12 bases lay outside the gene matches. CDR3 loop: CASSLNLAGGPQEQFF. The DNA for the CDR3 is TGTGCCAGCAGTCTAAACCTAGCGGGGGGGCCGCAGGAGCAGTTCTTC.